The entry below gives a single TCR beta chain sequence along with its context. Its target is not known. In the same sample, other DNA sequences code for this CDR3. The data derive from a study of shared clonotypes between healthy human individuals. Findings and limits, study-wide: What rarefaction showed was incomplete sorted-subset sequencing despite large depth.

Per germline, CDR1 LNHDA and CDR2 SQIVND (reference sequence). V trimming: 3 bases; J trimming: 1 base; junction bases outside the gene matches: 4. The CDR3 loop spans 15 amino acids. Every immunoSEQ plate was one replicate of a subset's evenly spread DNA. Produced via immunoSEQ multiplex PCR; TCRdb's table is partial and in-frame only. The sample has 2 million to 3 million clones, more than 85% seen once; the top ten hold about 0.39%. Specimen: naive CD4+ T cells from PBMCs. Subset: CD45RA+ positively selected. This receptor was taken from a man younger than 35 in good health. Some clones in this sample may be carry-over from other donors' samples. The V call is TRBV19, the J call TRBJ2-7, with 9 bases matching TRBD1. This CDR3 reads CASSILGTGSYEQYF. The CDR3, as DNA: TGTGCCAGTAGTATTCTTGGGACAGGGTCCTACGAGCAGTACTTC.